These T cell receptor beta chains were read from a single sample in a study of OX40 agonist ivuxolimab in advanced cancers. Some clones are missing from TCRdb's copy, which holds only in-frame ones; the method was immunoSEQ multiplex PCR. The table records about 79,000 clones, approximately 86% of them present only once. Sequenced here: CD4+ or CD8+ T cells sorted from blood, sampled in a trial of the OX40 agonist ivuxolimab. Receptor source: an adult with an advanced solid tumor such as melanoma, head and neck, liver or kidney cancer. CDR3s include the opening cysteine and the closing phenylalanine or tryptophan. Fields, in order: J gene, V gene, D gene, clone size, CDR3 DNA, CDR3 protein. The D gene is left open where the match is weak. Clone size is not always given. Where it is, it says once, few, many or a class for expanded clones.

J gene: TRBJ2-5
V gene: TRBV4-1
D gene: TRBD1
clone size: .
CDR3 DNA: TGCGCCAGCAGCCCCCGGGACAGGGAAGGTCTTTGGGGAGAGACCCAGTACTTC
CDR3 protein: CASSPRDREGLWGETQYF

J gene: TRBJ2-7
V gene: TRBV25-1
D gene: .
clone size: .
CDR3 DNA: TGTGCCAGCAGTTTGACAGAAACCTACGAGCAGTACTTC
CDR3 protein: CASSLTETYEQYF

J gene: TRBJ2-1
V gene: TRBV4-1
D gene: TRBD2
clone size: .
CDR3 DNA: TGCGCCAGCAGCCAAGGCCGACTAGCGGGAGGGAGTTTTTATGAGCAGTTCTTC
CDR3 protein: CASSQGRLAGGSFYEQFF

J gene: TRBJ2-5
V gene: TRBV6-6
D gene: TRBD1
clone size: once
CDR3 DNA: TGTGCCAGCAGTTACCCCCGGACAGGGGTCTCTGAGACCCAGTACTTC
CDR3 protein: CASSYPRTGVSETQYF

J gene: TRBJ1-2
V gene: TRBV27
D gene: .
clone size: .
CDR3 DNA: TGTGCCAGCAGATTTCTTGGACCGGGGGCTAACTATGGCTACACCTTC
CDR3 protein: CASRFLGPGANYGYTF

J gene: TRBJ2-2
V gene: TRBV28
D gene: .
clone size: .
CDR3 DNA: TGTGCCCTTAGACCTGAGAACACCGGGGAGCTGTTTTTT
CDR3 protein: CALRPENTGELFF

J gene: TRBJ2-1
V gene: TRBV19
D gene: .
clone size: .
CDR3 DNA: TGTGCCAGTAGTATCACAGGTAGAAATGAGCAGTTCTTC
CDR3 protein: CASSITGRNEQFF

J gene: TRBJ2-3
V gene: TRBV13
D gene: TRBD2
clone size: .
CDR3 DNA: TGTGCCAGCAGCGAGCGGACTAGCGGGATAGCAGATACGCAGTATTTT
CDR3 protein: CASSERTSGIADTQYF

J gene: TRBJ1-2
V gene: TRBV30
D gene: .
clone size: .
CDR3 DNA: TGTGCCTGGAGTTCCTCGGGAGGCTATGGCTACACCTTC
CDR3 protein: CAWSSSGGYGYTF

J gene: TRBJ1-4
V gene: TRBV21-1
D gene: .
clone size: .
CDR3 DNA: TGTGCCAGCAGCAAAGCAGGGGAGGACGAAAAACTGTTTTTT
CDR3 protein: CASSKAGEDEKLFF

J gene: TRBJ2-7
V gene: TRBV5-8
D gene: .
clone size: .
CDR3 DNA: TGTGCCAGCAGCTCCCGAGGAAGGCAGGCCTACGAGCAGTACTTC
CDR3 protein: CASSSRGRQAYEQYF

J gene: TRBJ2-1
V gene: TRBV7-3
D gene: .
clone size: .
CDR3 DNA: TGTGCCAGCAGCTCCGCCGGACTTGCACGAAATGAGCAGTTCTTC
CDR3 protein: CASSSAGLARNEQFF

J gene: TRBJ2-1
V gene: TRBV11-1
D gene: TRBD2
clone size: .
CDR3 DNA: TGTGCCAGCAGCGGGGAGATGAGGGAGGGCCGAAATGAGCAGTTCTTC
CDR3 protein: CASSGEMREGRNEQFF

J gene: TRBJ1-6
V gene: TRBV10-3
D gene: .
clone size: .
CDR3 DNA: TGTGCCATCAGGGGACTGGGGAATTCACCCCTCCACTTT
CDR3 protein: CAIRGLGNSPLHF

J gene: TRBJ2-3
V gene: TRBV7-9
D gene: .
clone size: once
CDR3 DNA: TGTGCCAGCAGCCAAGACATAAATACGCAGTATTTT
CDR3 protein: CASSQDINTQYF

J gene: TRBJ1-4
V gene: TRBV5-1
D gene: .
clone size: .
CDR3 DNA: TGCGCCAGCACCGCGGACACTGGGAATGAAAAACTGTTTTTT
CDR3 protein: CASTADTGNEKLFF

J gene: TRBJ2-6
V gene: TRBV11-2
D gene: TRBD1
clone size: .
CDR3 DNA: TGTGCCAGCAGCTTGGGACAGGGGAAATACTCTGGGGCCAACGTCCTGACTTTC
CDR3 protein: CASSLGQGKYSGANVLTF

J gene: TRBJ2-3
V gene: TRBV9
D gene: .
clone size: once
CDR3 DNA: TGTGCCAGCAGCCGGGACGTAGAAGGTACGCAGTATTTT
CDR3 protein: CASSRDVEGTQYF

J gene: TRBJ2-4
V gene: TRBV6-6
D gene: .
clone size: .
CDR3 DNA: TGTGCCAGCTCGACTCTAGCCAAAAACATTCAGTACTTC
CDR3 protein: CASSTLAKNIQYF

J gene: TRBJ2-2
V gene: TRBV13
D gene: .
clone size: .
CDR3 DNA: TGTGCCAGCAGCTTAGTGACCGGGGAGCTGTTTTTT
CDR3 protein: CASSLVTGELFF

J gene: TRBJ2-3
V gene: TRBV6-1
D gene: .
clone size: .
CDR3 DNA: TGTGCCAGCAGGAACAGGGAGGCAGACACGCAGTATTTT
CDR3 protein: CASRNREADTQYF

J gene: TRBJ2-7
V gene: TRBV7-9
D gene: .
clone size: .
CDR3 DNA: TGTGCCAGCAGCTTAGATGGTGTAGGGGTAGGGTACGAGCAGTACTTC
CDR3 protein: CASSLDGVGVGYEQYF

J gene: TRBJ2-7
V gene: TRBV11-3
D gene: TRBD2
clone size: once
CDR3 DNA: TGTGCCAGCGTTCGCGGGAGCAGCTACGAGCAGTACTTC
CDR3 protein: CASVRGSSYEQYF

J gene: TRBJ1-2
V gene: TRBV5-4
D gene: .
clone size: few
CDR3 DNA: TGTGCCAGCAGCTTACCCCATGTCGACGGCTACACCTTC
CDR3 protein: CASSLPHVDGYTF

J gene: TRBJ2-2
V gene: TRBV19
D gene: TRBD1
clone size: .
CDR3 DNA: TGTGCCAGTAGCCCCTGGGACAGCTTAAGGACCGGGGAGCTGTTTTTT
CDR3 protein: CASSPWDSLRTGELFF

J gene: TRBJ2-7
V gene: TRBV5-1
D gene: .
clone size: .
CDR3 DNA: TGCGCCAGCAGCTTGGTTAGTAGTACAGGCTCCTACGAGCAGTACTTC
CDR3 protein: CASSLVSSTGSYEQYF

J gene: TRBJ2-5
V gene: TRBV10-1
D gene: TRBD1
clone size: once
CDR3 DNA: TGCGCCAGCAGTGAGTCGAACAGGGGTCATGCAGAGACCCAGTACTTC
CDR3 protein: CASSESNRGHAETQYF

J gene: TRBJ2-3
V gene: TRBV28
D gene: TRBD2
clone size: .
CDR3 DNA: TGTGCCAGCAGTCGCTCGGGACTAGCGGGATTCACAGATACGCAGTATTTT
CDR3 protein: CASSRSGLAGFTDTQYF

J gene: TRBJ1-5
V gene: TRBV10-1
D gene: .
clone size: .
CDR3 DNA: TGCGCCAGCAGCACCTCGGCCCAGCCCCAGCATTTT
CDR3 protein: CASSTSAQPQHF

J gene: TRBJ1-5
V gene: TRBV28
D gene: .
clone size: .
CDR3 DNA: TGTGCCAGCAGTGGGAAGACAGGCACGCCCCAGCATTTT
CDR3 protein: CASSGKTGTPQHF

J gene: TRBJ1-5
V gene: TRBV2
D gene: .
clone size: .
CDR3 DNA: TGTGCCAGCAGGACAGACCATAGCAATCAGCCCCAGCATTTT
CDR3 protein: CASRTDHSNQPQHF

J gene: TRBJ2-7
V gene: TRBV11-3
D gene: TRBD2
clone size: .
CDR3 DNA: TGTGCCAGCAGCTTGACTAGCGGGAGTGACGAGCAGTACTTC
CDR3 protein: CASSLTSGSDEQYF

J gene: TRBJ2-5
V gene: TRBV7-9
D gene: TRBD2
clone size: .
CDR3 DNA: TGTGCCAGCAGCCCGGAGCGGGGGGAGACCCAGTACTTC
CDR3 protein: CASSPERGETQYF

J gene: TRBJ2-7
V gene: TRBV5-1
D gene: TRBD1
clone size: few
CDR3 DNA: TGCGCCAGCAGCCCCGGGGACAGTACTTACTACGAGCAGTACTTC
CDR3 protein: CASSPGDSTYYEQYF

J gene: TRBJ2-1
V gene: TRBV12-1
D gene: .
clone size: few
CDR3 DNA: TGTGCCAGCGGTTTCGTCGGGAGCTCCTACAATGAGCAGTTCTTC
CDR3 protein: CASGFVGSSYNEQFF

J gene: TRBJ1-2
V gene: TRBV5-6
D gene: TRBD1
clone size: .
CDR3 DNA: TGTGCCAGCAGCACGGGACAGGGCCATGGCTACACCTTC
CDR3 protein: CASSTGQGHGYTF

J gene: TRBJ2-7
V gene: TRBV6-1
D gene: .
clone size: .
CDR3 DNA: TGTGCCAGCAGTCGAGGGGTATACTCCTACGAGCAGTACTTC
CDR3 protein: CASSRGVYSYEQYF

J gene: TRBJ2-1
V gene: TRBV2
D gene: .
clone size: .
CDR3 DNA: TGTGCCAGCGGGCTAGTAGAAGGCAATGAGCAGTTCTTC
CDR3 protein: CASGLVEGNEQFF

J gene: TRBJ2-7
V gene: TRBV11-2
D gene: .
clone size: .
CDR3 DNA: TGTGCCAGCAGCATCTACAGCAGTACGAGCTCCTACGAGCAGTACTTC
CDR3 protein: CASSIYSSTSSYEQYF

J gene: TRBJ2-5
V gene: TRBV6-5
D gene: TRBD1
clone size: .
CDR3 DNA: TGTGCCAGCAGGGCAGGGGGCTCGGGAAAGGAGACCCAGTACTTC
CDR3 protein: CASRAGGSGKETQYF

J gene: TRBJ1-5
V gene: TRBV6-5
D gene: .
clone size: .
CDR3 DNA: TGTGCCAGCAGTCCAGGATACAATCAGCCCCAGCATTTT
CDR3 protein: CASSPGYNQPQHF

J gene: TRBJ2-6
V gene: TRBV5-1
D gene: TRBD2
clone size: .
CDR3 DNA: TGCGCCAGCAGCCCAGAAGCGGGGGGCAATACAGGTGGGGCCAACGTCCTGACTTTC
CDR3 protein: CASSPEAGGNTGGANVLTF

J gene: TRBJ2-7
V gene: TRBV6-4
D gene: .
clone size: .
CDR3 DNA: TGTGCCAGACCCCGCCCCTACGAGCAGTACTTC
CDR3 protein: CARPRPYEQYF

J gene: TRBJ2-7
V gene: TRBV30
D gene: .
clone size: .
CDR3 DNA: TGTGCCTGGAGTGATGACAGGTACGAGCAGTACTTC
CDR3 protein: CAWSDDRYEQYF

J gene: TRBJ2-4
V gene: TRBV4-2
D gene: TRBD2
clone size: once
CDR3 DNA: TGTGCCAGCAGCCAAGAGGTGGCGGGAGCCCTAGCCAAAAACATTCAGTACTTC
CDR3 protein: CASSQEVAGALAKNIQYF

J gene: TRBJ2-2
V gene: TRBV11-2
D gene: .
clone size: .
CDR3 DNA: TGTGCCAGCAGCTCGGGTCGGGGGGCCCTAGCGGACACCGGGGAGCTGTTTTTT
CDR3 protein: CASSSGRGALADTGELFF

J gene: TRBJ2-5
V gene: TRBV28
D gene: TRBD2
clone size: .
CDR3 DNA: TGTGCCAGCAGTTTACCGACTAGCGGGAGTGAGACCCAGTACTTC
CDR3 protein: CASSLPTSGSETQYF

J gene: TRBJ1-1
V gene: TRBV5-1
D gene: .
clone size: .
CDR3 DNA: TGCGCCAGCAGCGGACGGACCGCTAACACTGAAGCTTTCTTT
CDR3 protein: CASSGRTANTEAFF

J gene: TRBJ2-7
V gene: TRBV2
D gene: .
clone size: medium-sized
CDR3 DNA: TGTGCCAGCAGTGGGGAAACCTACGAGCAGTACTTC
CDR3 protein: CASSGETYEQYF